This T cell receptor beta chain appears in the sequencing data of a study of shared clonotypes between healthy human individuals. Only Caucasian adults living in Nashville, Tennessee made up the donor group. On sorted subsets, replicate PCRs used approximately 200 ng DNA, or roughly 30,000 T cell genomes. In the source study's methods: Junction-only immunoSEQ sequences carried no quality scores, so filtering differed. Sequenced by immunoSEQ multiplex PCR; TCRdb stores in-frame clones only, minus some. For V, J and clone size, that table is used; D and trimming come from the DNA. Of a few hundred thousand clones in the sample, around 97% were seen once. This clone was observed a single time. Distinct nucleotide sequences in the sample also encode this CDR3. Trimming took 3 bases from V and 2 from J, leaving 8 bases between them. CDR1 and CDR2 (germline): SGHAT, FQDESV (reference sequence). The CDR3 has 13 residues.

The sequence was collected from a woman aged 30 to 39 in good health. The sequencing input was naive CD4+ T cells sorted from blood. The subset: CD45RA+ positively selected. The chain employs TRBV11-1 and TRBJ2-7; D perhaps matches TRBD1 (5 bases). This CDR3 is CASSLGRAYEQYF. CDR3 in DNA: TGTGCCAGCAGCTTGGGCAGGGCCTACGAGCAGTACTTC.